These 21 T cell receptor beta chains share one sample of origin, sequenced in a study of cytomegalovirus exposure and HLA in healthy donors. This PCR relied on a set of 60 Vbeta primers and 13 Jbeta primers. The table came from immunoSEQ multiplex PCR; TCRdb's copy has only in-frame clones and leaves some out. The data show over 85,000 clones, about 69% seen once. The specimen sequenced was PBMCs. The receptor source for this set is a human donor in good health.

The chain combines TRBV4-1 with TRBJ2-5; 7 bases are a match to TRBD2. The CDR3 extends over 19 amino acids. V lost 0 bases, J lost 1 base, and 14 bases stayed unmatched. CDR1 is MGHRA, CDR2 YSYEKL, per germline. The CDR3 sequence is CASSQDLGGRAGVQETQYF. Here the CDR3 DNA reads TGCGCCAGCAGCCAAGATCTAGGAGGGCGCGCGGGGGTCCAAGAGACCCAGTACTTC.

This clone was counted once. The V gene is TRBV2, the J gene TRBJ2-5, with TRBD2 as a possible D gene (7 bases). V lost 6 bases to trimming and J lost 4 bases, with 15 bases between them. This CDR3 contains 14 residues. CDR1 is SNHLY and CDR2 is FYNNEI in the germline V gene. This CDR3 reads CASRHLGGAETQYF. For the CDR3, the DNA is TGTGCCAGCAGACACTTGGGGGGGGCAGAGACCCAGTACTTC. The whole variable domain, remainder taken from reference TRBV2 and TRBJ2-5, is EPEVTQTPSHQVTQMGQEVILRCVPISNHLYFYWYRQILGQKVEFLVSFYNNEISEKSEIFDDQFSVERPDGSNFTLKIRSTKLEDSAMYFCASRHLGGAETQYFGPGTRLLVL.

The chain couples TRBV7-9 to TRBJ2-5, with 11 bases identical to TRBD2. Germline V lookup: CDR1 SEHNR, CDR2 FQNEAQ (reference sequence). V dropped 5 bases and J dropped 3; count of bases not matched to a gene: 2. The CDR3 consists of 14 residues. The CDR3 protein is CASSQLAGEETQYF. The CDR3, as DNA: TGTGCCAGCAGCCAACTAGCGGGAGAAGAGACCCAGTACTTC.

CDR3 nucleotides: TGTGCCAGCAGTGAACCTCGGGGGATTGGGGAAAAACTGTTTTTT. Translated, it gives CASSEPRGIGEKLFF. The V call is TRBV2, the J call TRBJ1-4; tentatively, D is TRBD1 (5 bases). Trimming shortened V by 2 bases and J by 8 bases, and 15 bases separated the two germline ends. Germline loops: CDR1 SNHLY, CDR2 FYNNEI. This CDR3 has 15 residues.

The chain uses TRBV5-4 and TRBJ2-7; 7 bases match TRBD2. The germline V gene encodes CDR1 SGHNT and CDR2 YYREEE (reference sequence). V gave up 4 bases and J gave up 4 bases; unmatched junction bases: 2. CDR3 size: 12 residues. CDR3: CASSGRGYEQYF. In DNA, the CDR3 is TGTGCCAGCAGCGGGAGGGGATACGAGCAGTACTTC. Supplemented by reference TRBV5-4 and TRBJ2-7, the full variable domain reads ETGVTQSPTHLIKTRGQQVTLRCSSQSGHNTVSWYQQALGQGPQFIFQYYREEENGRGNFPPRFSGLQFPNYSSELNVNALELDDSALYLCASSGRGYEQYFGPGTRLTVT.

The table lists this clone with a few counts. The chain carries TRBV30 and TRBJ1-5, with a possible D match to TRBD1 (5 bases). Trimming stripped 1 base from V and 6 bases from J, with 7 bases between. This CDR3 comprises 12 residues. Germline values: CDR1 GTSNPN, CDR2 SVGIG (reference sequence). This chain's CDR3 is CAWSGGGQPQHF. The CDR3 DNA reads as TGTGCCTGGAGTGGGGGGGGTCAGCCCCAGCATTTT.

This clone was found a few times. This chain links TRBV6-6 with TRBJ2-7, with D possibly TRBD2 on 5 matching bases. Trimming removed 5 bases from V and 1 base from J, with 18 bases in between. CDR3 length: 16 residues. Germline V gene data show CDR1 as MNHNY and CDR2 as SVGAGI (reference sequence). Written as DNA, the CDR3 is TGTGCCAGCAGTACACGCTCCGGACGCGGGTCCTACGAGCAGTACTTC. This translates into CASSTRSGRGSYEQYF.

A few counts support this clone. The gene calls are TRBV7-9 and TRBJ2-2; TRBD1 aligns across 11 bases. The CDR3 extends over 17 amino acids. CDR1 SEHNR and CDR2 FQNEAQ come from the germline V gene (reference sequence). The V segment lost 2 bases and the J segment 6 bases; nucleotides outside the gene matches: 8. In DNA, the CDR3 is TGTGCCAGCAGCTTATATCCGGGACAGGGGGTGTCCGGGGAGCTGTTTTTT. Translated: CASSLYPGQGVSGELFF.

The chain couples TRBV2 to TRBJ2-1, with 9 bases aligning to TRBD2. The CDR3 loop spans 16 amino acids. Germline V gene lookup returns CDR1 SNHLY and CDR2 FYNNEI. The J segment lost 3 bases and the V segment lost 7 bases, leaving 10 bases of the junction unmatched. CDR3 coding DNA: TGTGCCAGCATGTCTGCTAGCGGGACACACTACAATGAGCAGTTCTTC. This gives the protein CASMSASGTHYNEQFF.

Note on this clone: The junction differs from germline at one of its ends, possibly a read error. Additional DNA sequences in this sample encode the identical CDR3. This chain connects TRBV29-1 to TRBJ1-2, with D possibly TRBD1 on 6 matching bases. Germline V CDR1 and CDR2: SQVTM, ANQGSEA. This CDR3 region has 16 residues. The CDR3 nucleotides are TGCAGCGTTGAAGATAACCCGACAGGACAGTCCTATGGTTACACCTTC. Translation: CSVEDNPTGQSYGYTF. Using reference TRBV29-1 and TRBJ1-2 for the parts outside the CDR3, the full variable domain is SAVISQKPSRDICQRGTSLTIQCQVDSQVTMMFWYRQQPGQSLTLIATANQGSEATYESGFVIDKFPISRPNLTFSTLTVSNMSPEDSSIYLCSVEDNPTGQSYGYTFGSGTRLTVV.

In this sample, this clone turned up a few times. The CDR3 DNA reads as TGTGCCAGCAGCCCGAATGGCATATACAATGAGCAGTTCTTC. This gives the protein CASSPNGIYNEQFF. The chain couples TRBV5-5 to TRBJ2-1; D gene ambiguous. Germline V gene data show CDR1 as SGHKS and CDR2 as YYEKEE (reference sequence). V was trimmed by 4 bases and J by 4 bases, leaving 12 bases between them. This CDR3 is built from 14 residues. The full variable domain, completed using reference TRBV5-5 and TRBJ2-1, is DAGVTQSPTHLIKTRGQQVTLRCSPISGHKSVSWYQQVLGQGPQFIFQYYEKEERGRGNFPDRFSARQFPNYSSELNVNALLLGDSALYLCASSPNGIYNEQFFGPGTRLTVL.

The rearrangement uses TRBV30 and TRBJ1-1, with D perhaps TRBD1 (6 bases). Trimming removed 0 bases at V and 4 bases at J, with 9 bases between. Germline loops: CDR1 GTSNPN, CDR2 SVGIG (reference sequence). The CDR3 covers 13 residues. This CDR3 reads CAWSVTRGTEAFF. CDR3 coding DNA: TGTGCCTGGAGTGTAACCAGGGGCACTGAAGCTTTCTTT.

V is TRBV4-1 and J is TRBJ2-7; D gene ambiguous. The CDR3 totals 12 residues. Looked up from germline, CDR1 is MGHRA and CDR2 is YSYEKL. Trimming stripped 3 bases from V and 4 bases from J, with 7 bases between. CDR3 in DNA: TGCGCCAGCAGCCAGGGCCCGTACGAGCAGTACTTC. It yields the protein CASSQGPYEQYF.

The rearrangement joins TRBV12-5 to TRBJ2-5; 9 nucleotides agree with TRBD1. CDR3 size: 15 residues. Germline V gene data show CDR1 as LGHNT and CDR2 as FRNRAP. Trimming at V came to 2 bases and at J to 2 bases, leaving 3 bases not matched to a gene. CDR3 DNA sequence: TGTGCTAGTGGTTTGAAGGGACAGGGTCAAGAGACCCAGTACTTC. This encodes CASGLKGQGQETQYF. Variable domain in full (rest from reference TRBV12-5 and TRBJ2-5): DARVTQTPRHKVTEMGQEVTMRCQPILGHNTVFWYRQTMMQGLELLAYFRNRAPLDDSGMPKDRFSAEMPDATLATLKIQPSEPRDSAVYFCASGLKGQGQETQYFGPGTRLLVL.

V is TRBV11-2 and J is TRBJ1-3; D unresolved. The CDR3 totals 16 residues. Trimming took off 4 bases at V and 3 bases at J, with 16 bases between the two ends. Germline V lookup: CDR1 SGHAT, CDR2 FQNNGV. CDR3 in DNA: TGTGCCAGCAGCTCGGACTTTCCGGACGTTGGAAACACCATATATTTT. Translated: CASSSDFPDVGNTIYF.

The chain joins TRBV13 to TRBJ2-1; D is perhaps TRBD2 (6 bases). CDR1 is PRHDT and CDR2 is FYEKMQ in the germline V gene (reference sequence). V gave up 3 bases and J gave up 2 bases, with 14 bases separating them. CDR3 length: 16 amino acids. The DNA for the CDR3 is TGTGCCAGCAGCTTCCCCGGCGGAGGGGCCTACAATGAGCAGTTCTTC. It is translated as CASSFPGGGAYNEQFF.

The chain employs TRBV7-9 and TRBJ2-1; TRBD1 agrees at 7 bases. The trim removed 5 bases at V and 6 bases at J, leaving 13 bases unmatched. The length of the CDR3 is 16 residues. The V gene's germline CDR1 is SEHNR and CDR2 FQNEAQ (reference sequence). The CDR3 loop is CASSPPTGAFSNEQFF. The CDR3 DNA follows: TGTGCCAGCAGCCCCCCAACAGGGGCCTTTAGCAATGAGCAGTTCTTC. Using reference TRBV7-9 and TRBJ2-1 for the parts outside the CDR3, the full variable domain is DTGVSQNPRHKITKRGQNVTFRCDPISEHNRLYWYRQTLGQGPEFLTYFQNEAQLEKSRLLSDRFSAERPKGSFSTLEIQRTEQGDSAMYLCASSPPTGAFSNEQFFGPGTRLTVL.

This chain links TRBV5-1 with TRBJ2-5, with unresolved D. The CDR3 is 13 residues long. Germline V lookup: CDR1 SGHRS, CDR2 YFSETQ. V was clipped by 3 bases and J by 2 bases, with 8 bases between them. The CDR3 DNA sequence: TGCGCCAGCAGCTCCGGTCTTCAAGAGACCCAGTACTTC. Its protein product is CASSSGLQETQYF.

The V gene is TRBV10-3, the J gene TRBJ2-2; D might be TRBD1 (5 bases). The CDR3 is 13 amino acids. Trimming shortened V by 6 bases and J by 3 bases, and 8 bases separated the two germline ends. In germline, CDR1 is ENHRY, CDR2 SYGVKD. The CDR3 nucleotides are TGTGCCATCAGCCCCAGGGACACCGGGGAGCTGTTTTTT. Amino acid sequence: CAISPRDTGELFF.

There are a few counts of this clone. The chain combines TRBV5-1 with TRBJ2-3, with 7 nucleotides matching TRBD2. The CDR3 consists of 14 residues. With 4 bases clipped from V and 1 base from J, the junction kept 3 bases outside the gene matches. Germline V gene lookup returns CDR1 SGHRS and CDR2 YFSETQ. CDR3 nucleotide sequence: TGCGCCAGCAGCCGGGGGGAGGGCACAGATACGCAGTATTTT. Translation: CASSRGEGTDTQYF. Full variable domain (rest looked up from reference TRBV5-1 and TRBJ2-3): KAGVTQTPRYLIKTRGQQVTLSCSPISGHRSVSWYQQTPGQGLQFLFEYFSETQRNKGNFPGRFSGRQFSNSRSEMNVSTLELGDSALYLCASSRGEGTDTQYFGPGTRLTVL.

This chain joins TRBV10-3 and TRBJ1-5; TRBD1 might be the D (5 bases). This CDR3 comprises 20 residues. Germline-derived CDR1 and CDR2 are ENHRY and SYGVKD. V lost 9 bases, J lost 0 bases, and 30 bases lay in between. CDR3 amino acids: CAMHLLFQGVGNYSNQPQHF. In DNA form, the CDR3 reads TGTGCCATGCACCTACTCTTTCAGGGTGTGGGGAATTATAGCAATCAGCCCCAGCATTTT.